The T cell receptor (beta chain) under discussion was sequenced for a study of CXCR3-negative and CXCR3-positive naive CD8 T cells. Study findings and constraints: Partial loss of CXCR3 expression followed cryopreservation; most assays used fresh PBMCs. Against CXCR3-negative naive cells, CXCR3-positive naive cells showed more hydrophobic TRB CDR3s.

Per CD8+ T cell subset, triplicate sorts of fewer than 350,000 cells each were done. CD45RO-CCR7+CD27+CD95- was the phenotype of naive CD8+ T cells. Note on this clonotype: Its antigen remains unidentified.

The CDR3 extends over 15 amino acids. Germline CDR1 and CDR2: SGHVS and FQNEAQ. UMI-tagged TRB cDNA libraries were built via 5' RACE. TCRdb re-called the 5' RACE reads, yielding one record per CDR3 amino acid sequence without DNA. Recorded for this sample: tens of thousands of distinct CDR3 sequences. Sequencing was performed on naive CXCR3- CD8+ T cells from blood. Regarding subset: CD45RO-CCR7+CD27+CD95- naive CD8+ T cells lacking CXCR3 (TNR3-). This sequence originates from a human donor in good health. Some clones in this sample may be carry-over from other donors' samples. The chain uses TRBV7-8 and TRBJ2-1; the D gene TCRdb calls, TRBD2, cannot be checked with no DNA. The CDR3 reads CASSYGTSVYNEQFF.